The 32 T cell receptor beta chains in this list originate from one sample, sequenced in a study of T cell responses to AZD1222 COVID-19 vaccine. The repertoire was sequenced with immunoSEQ multiplex PCR; TCRdb's copy has only in-frame clones and lacks some. The sample yields about 120,000 clones, under 95% seen once. The starting material was peripheral blood, obtained 28 days after the second AZD1222 dose. The source is an adult who received the AZD1222 COVID-19 vaccine.

This chain links TRBV6-5 with TRBJ2-7; 10 bases agree with TRBD1. Per the germline V gene, CDR1 is MNHEY and CDR2 is SVGAGI. The ends lost 0 bases at V and 6 bases at J; junction bases unmatched: 8. This CDR3 comprises 16 residues. Here the CDR3 reads CASSYSADRGLSEQYF. The CDR3 DNA reads TGTGCCAGCAGTTACTCTGCTGACAGGGGGCTGAGCGAGCAGTACTTC.

The table lists this clone with a count of one. The rearrangement links TRBV5-5 to TRBJ1-5, with a tentative D call TRBD1 (5 bases). V lost 0 bases to trimming and J lost 2 bases, with 9 bases between them. CDR1 is SGHKS and CDR2 is YYEKEE in the germline V gene (reference sequence). CDR3 length: 15 residues. The CDR3: CASSLEGAGNQPQHF. In nucleotides, the CDR3 is TGTGCCAGCAGCTTGGAAGGGGCAGGCAATCAGCCCCAGCATTTT.

V usage is TRBV2 and J usage is TRBJ1-1; maybe TRBD1 (6 bases). Germline assignment: CDR1 SNHLY and CDR2 FYNNEI. V gave up 11 bases and J gave up 0 bases, with 13 bases separating them. The CDR3 runs 13 residues. CDR3 region: CAARRGLNTEAFF. Here the CDR3 DNA reads TGTGCCGCCAGGCGGGGGCTGAACACTGAAGCTTTCTTT.

This chain links TRBV4-3 with TRBJ1-2, with 7 bases matching TRBD1. J lost 8 bases, V lost 4 bases, and 13 bases had no gene match. Germline CDR1 and CDR2: LGHNA and YSLEER. The CDR3 totals 15 residues. The CDR3 spells CASSRTLGQEGGYTF. The CDR3 DNA follows: TGCGCCAGCAGCCGGACACTAGGACAGGAGGGCGGCTACACCTTC.

The rearrangement joins TRBV29-1 to TRBJ2-3; the D is unclear. With 6 bases removed from V and 1 base from J, the gap between germline ends came to 11 bases. Germline loops: CDR1 SQVTM, CDR2 ANQGSEA. The CDR3 has 13 amino acids. This chain's CDR3 is CSVEPQGTDTQYF. The DNA for the CDR3 is TGCAGCGTCGAACCCCAGGGCACAGATACGCAGTATTTT.

The V and J genes are TRBV9 and TRBJ2-1; 7 nucleotides align to TRBD1. V shed 0 bases, J shed 8 bases, and the junction held 14 bases outside the gene matches. The CDR3 contains 17 residues. The germline V gene has CDR1 SGDLS and CDR2 YYNGEE. CDR3 protein: CASSVDWGTDSVDEQFF. DNA of the CDR3: TGTGCCAGCAGCGTAGATTGGGGGACAGACTCTGTGGATGAGCAGTTCTTC.

CDR3 residues: CASSGQLNSPLHF. The CDR3 DNA reads TGTGCCAGCAGTGGACAGCTTAATTCACCCCTCCACTTT. This chain uses TRBV2 with TRBJ1-6, with D possibly TRBD1 on 5 matching bases. Germline values: CDR1 SNHLY, CDR2 FYNNEI. V lost 4 bases and J lost 6, with 7 bases in between. The CDR3 is 13 residues long.

The CDR3 sequence is CASSLPGTGTNYGYTF. The CDR3 DNA sequence: TGTGCCAGCAGCTTGCCTGGGACAGGAACTAACTATGGCTACACCTTC. The chain couples TRBV5-4 to TRBJ1-2, with TRBD1 matching 8 bases. The CDR3 is made up of 16 amino acids. The V segment lost 1 base and the J segment 0 bases; nucleotides outside the gene matches: 5. Looked up from germline, CDR1 is SGHNT and CDR2 is YYREEE (reference sequence).

The chain has TRBV6-5 and TRBJ1-2; TRBD1 matches at 8 bases. Per the germline V gene, CDR1 is MNHEY and CDR2 is SVGAGI. The CDR3 runs 15 residues. J was trimmed by 6 bases and V by 7 bases; bases with no gene match: 13. The DNA for the CDR3 is TGTGCCAGCATTACTGGGGCAGGGGGCTGGGATGGCTACACCTTC. Translating it yields CASITGAGGWDGYTF.

The chain couples TRBV25-1 to TRBJ2-6; D not resolved. The V end was cut by 8 bases, the J end by 0 bases, with 11 bases between. Germline CDR1 and CDR2: MGHDK and SYGVNS. The CDR3 sequence is 15 residues long. CDR3: CASLPAVSGANVLTF. For the CDR3, the DNA is TGTGCCAGCCTCCCGGCCGTCTCTGGGGCCAACGTCCTGACTTTC.

V is TRBV5-5 and J is TRBJ2-7, with D possibly being TRBD1 (5 bases). The CDR3 is 15 amino acids. Trimming removed 4 bases from V and 0 bases from J, with 14 bases in between. The germline CDR1 and CDR2 sequences are SGHKS and YYEKEE (reference sequence). Here the CDR3 reads CASSPPSQGSYEQYF. The CDR3 DNA sequence: TGTGCCAGCAGCCCCCCATCGCAGGGCTCCTACGAGCAGTACTTC.

The sample holds one count of this clone. The rearrangement joins TRBV30 to TRBJ1-2; a possible D gene is TRBD1 (5 bases). The CDR3 has 13 amino acids. In germline, CDR1 is GTSNPN, CDR2 SVGIG (reference sequence). Trimming took 6 bases from V and 4 from J, leaving 15 bases between them. The CDR3 DNA reads as TGTGCCTGCAAGACAGTCCCGGGCTATGGCTACACCTTC. It yields the protein CACKTVPGYGYTF.

The J gene is TRBJ2-1, the V gene TRBV19; D possibly corresponds to TRBD2 (6 bases). The CDR3 runs to 14 residues. Trimming cost V 4 bases and J 7 bases, with 14 bases left between them. CDR1 and CDR2 from the germline V gene are LNHDA and SQIVND (reference sequence). CDR3 amino acids: CASSKRDLQNEQFF. The CDR3, as DNA: TGTGCCAGTAGTAAAAGGGACTTACAAAATGAGCAGTTCTTC.

The chain links TRBV7-8 to TRBJ1-5; D is uncertain. V was clipped by 5 bases and J by 0 bases, with 5 bases between them. The CDR3 extends over 13 amino acids. Germline CDR1 is SGHVS and CDR2 is FQNEAQ. CDR3 protein: CASSLTSNQPQHF. The CDR3 DNA is TGTGCCAGCAGCCTCACTAGCAATCAGCCCCAGCATTTT. Together with reference TRBV7-8 and TRBJ1-5, the CDR3 gives the full variable domain: GAGVSQSPRYKVAKRGQDVALRCDPISGHVSLFWYQQALGQGPEFLTYFQNEAQLDKSGLPSDRFFAERPEGSVSTLKIQRTQQEDSAVYLCASSLTSNQPQHFGDGTRLSIL.

This chain uses TRBV19 with TRBJ1-6; D is possibly TRBD1 (5 bases). V was shortened by 8 bases and J by 1 base, with 6 bases between the two germline ends. Germline values: CDR1 LNHDA, CDR2 SQIVND (reference sequence). This CDR3 is built from 13 residues. CDR3: CASSGSYNSPLHF. DNA for the CDR3: TGTGCCAGTTCAGGGTCCTATAATTCACCCCTCCACTTT.

This clone was recorded only once. V is TRBV12-3 or TRBV12-4 and J is TRBJ1-1, with 8 bases identical to TRBD1. V was pared by 3 bases and J by 4 bases, with 1 base of the junction left unmatched. The length of the CDR3 is 13 residues. The CDR3 coding sequence is TGTGCCAGCAGTTTGGACAGGGTCACTGAAGCTTTCTTT. This encodes CASSLDRVTEAFF.

This chain links TRBV5-4 with TRBJ1-1; D remains unclear. Germline CDR1 reads SGHNT; CDR2 reads YYREEE (reference sequence). The CDR3 has 13 residues. V was pared by 1 base and J by 7 bases, with 11 bases between. The CDR3 loop reads CASSLRHELEAFF. Here the CDR3 DNA reads TGTGCCAGCAGCTTGAGGCATGAACTTGAAGCTTTCTTT.

This clone was counted only a few times. The V gene is TRBV19, the J gene TRBJ1-5; D uncertain. Looked up from germline, CDR1 is LNHDA and CDR2 is SQIVND (reference sequence). The CDR3 runs to 14 residues. Trimming stripped 6 bases from V and 1 base from J, with 10 bases between. In DNA form, the CDR3 reads TGTGCCAGTAGCTGGACGTTCAGCAATCAGCCCCAGCATTTT. Translating it yields CASSWTFSNQPQHF.

The chain is built from TRBV6-5 and TRBJ2-2; 9 bases match TRBD1. This CDR3 has 14 amino acids. The germline CDR1 and CDR2 sequences are MNHEY and SVGAGI. The V gene end was trimmed by 5 bases and the J gene end by 7 bases; junction bases not matched to a gene: 5. The CDR3 DNA sequence: TGTGCCAGCAGTCCCGGGACAGGGTTCGGGGAGCTGTTTTTT. Its translation: CASSPGTGFGELFF.

The chain combines TRBV19 with TRBJ2-2, with 11 bases identical to TRBD2. The CDR3 length is 15 residues. Germline loops: CDR1 LNHDA, CDR2 SQIVND (reference sequence). V lost 3 bases and J lost 6; bases outside the gene matches: 3. The CDR3 reads CASSIMGLAAGELFF. DNA of the CDR3: TGTGCCAGTAGTATTATGGGACTAGCGGCCGGGGAGCTGTTTTTT.

This clone was picked up a small number of times. The rearrangement uses TRBV6-5 and TRBJ1-1; D uncertain. The germline V and J ends were trimmed by 8 bases and 7 bases, with 11 bases remaining between them. CDR1 MNHEY and CDR2 SVGAGI come from the germline V gene. The CDR3 loop spans 11 amino acids. Written as DNA, the CDR3 is TGTGCCAGCGGAAGGGATAGTGAAGCTTTCTTT. Translation: CASGRDSEAFF.

J is TRBJ1-2 and V is TRBV5-1; the D is unclear. The germline CDR1 and CDR2 sequences are SGHRS and YFSETQ. The V gene lost 4 bases and the J gene lost 8 bases, with 12 bases spanning the gap. CDR3 length: 12 residues. This CDR3 is CASSPDGGGYTF. DNA for the CDR3: TGCGCCAGCAGCCCGGACGGCGGCGGCTACACCTTC.

The chain combines TRBV5-4 with TRBJ2-2; D is unclear. Trimming took 7 bases from V and 1 from J, leaving 8 bases between them. This CDR3 contains 13 residues. The germline V gene encodes CDR1 SGHNT and CDR2 YYREEE (reference sequence). The CDR3 protein is CASVEGNTGELFF. The CDR3 coding sequence is TGTGCCAGCGTAGAAGGGAACACCGGGGAGCTGTTTTTT.

The J gene is TRBJ2-1, the V gene TRBV20-1; 12 bases are a match to TRBD1. The trim removed 3 bases at V and 7 bases at J, leaving 4 bases unmatched. Germline-derived CDR1 and CDR2 are DFQATT and SNEGSKA (reference sequence). The CDR3 sequence is 14 residues long. CDR3 protein: CSASWDRGQNEQFF. The CDR3 nucleotides are TGCAGTGCTAGTTGGGACAGGGGGCAAAATGAGCAGTTCTTC.

This sequence joins TRBV18 and TRBJ2-3, with 9 bases identical to TRBD2. The CDR3 covers 15 residues. V shed 3 bases, J shed 0 bases, and the junction held 1 base outside the gene matches. Germline V gene lookup returns CDR1 KGHSH and CDR2 LQKENI. Here the CDR3 DNA reads TGTGCCAGCTCACCGGGACTAGCTAGCACAGATACGCAGTATTTT. Protein product: CASSPGLASTDTQYF.

This chain joins TRBV6-5 and TRBJ1-1; 8 bases match TRBD1. The CDR3 runs to 14 residues. The germline CDR1 and CDR2 sequences are MNHEY and SVGAGI. V was pared by 7 bases and J by 2 bases, with 6 bases of the junction left unmatched. The CDR3: CASTRTGTNTEAFF. Written as DNA, the CDR3 is TGTGCCAGCACCAGGACAGGGACTAACACTGAAGCTTTCTTT.

This chain joins TRBV3-1 (or the pseudogene TRBV3-2) and TRBJ2-7; possibly TRBD2 for D (5 bases). Germline CDR1 LGHDT, CDR2 YNNKEL (reference sequence). The CDR3 has 14 amino acids. Deletions cut 2 bases from V and 5 bases from J, with 13 bases between. This CDR3 reads CASSQRGTDHEQYF. Here the CDR3 DNA reads TGTGCCAGCAGCCAACGGGGTACGGATCACGAGCAGTACTTC.

This chain connects TRBV2 to TRBJ1-5, with D possibly being TRBD1 (5 bases). The V end lost 4 bases, the J end lost 5 bases, and 6 bases lay between the germline ends. Germline V gives CDR1 SNHLY, CDR2 FYNNEI. The CDR3 totals 12 residues. The CDR3 DNA sequence: TGTGCCAGCAGTGGACAGTATCAGCCCCAGCATTTT. Amino acids: CASSGQYQPQHF.

The chain joins TRBV9 to TRBJ1-1; 9 bases agree with TRBD1. The CDR3 is 17 amino acids. J lost 1 base, V lost 4 bases, and 11 bases had no gene match. CDR1 and CDR2 from the germline V gene are SGDLS and YYNGEE. This CDR3 reads CASSPGTGRRPNTEAFF. The CDR3 nucleotides read TGTGCCAGCAGCCCCGGGACAGGGAGGCGGCCGAACACTGAAGCTTTCTTT.

The chain uses TRBV13 and TRBJ1-4; no reliable D call. CDR1 is PRHDT, CDR2 FYEKMQ, per germline (reference sequence). The CDR3 contains 15 residues. Trimming removed 3 bases at V and 8 bases at J, with 16 bases between. DNA of the CDR3: TGTGCCAGCAGCTTCCGAACCGTGTCTCAGGAAAAACTGTTTTTT. It yields the protein CASSFRTVSQEKLFF.

The chain joins TRBV10-2 to TRBJ1-4, with D tentatively TRBD1 (6 bases). Looked up from germline, CDR1 is WSHSY and CDR2 is SAAADI. V was cut by 2 bases and J by 5 bases, with 9 bases left in between. The CDR3 is made up of 14 amino acids. The CDR3 region has the DNA TGCGCCAGCAGTGAGGGGGGCAGAAATGAAAAACTGTTTTTT. Translated, it gives CASSEGGRNEKLFF.

As DNA, the CDR3 is TGTGCCAGCACCCAGATGAATCAGCCCCAGCATTTT. Protein: CASTQMNQPQHF. The chain is built from TRBV12-3 or TRBV12-4 and TRBJ1-5, with D unclear. Trimming cost V 7 bases and J 4 bases, with 8 bases left between them. The CDR3 contains 12 residues.